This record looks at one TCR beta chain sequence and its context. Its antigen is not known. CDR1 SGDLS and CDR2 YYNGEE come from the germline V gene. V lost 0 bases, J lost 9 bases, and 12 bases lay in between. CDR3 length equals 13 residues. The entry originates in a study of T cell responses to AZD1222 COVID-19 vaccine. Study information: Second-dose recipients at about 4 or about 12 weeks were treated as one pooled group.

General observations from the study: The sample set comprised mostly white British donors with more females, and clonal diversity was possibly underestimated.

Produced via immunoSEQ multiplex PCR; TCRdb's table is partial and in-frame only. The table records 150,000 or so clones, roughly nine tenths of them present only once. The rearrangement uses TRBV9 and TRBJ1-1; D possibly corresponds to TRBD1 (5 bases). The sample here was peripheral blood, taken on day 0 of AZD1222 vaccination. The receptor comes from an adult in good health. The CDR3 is CASSVVLWGKAFF. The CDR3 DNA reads TGTGCCAGCAGCGTAGTGTTATGGGGGAAAGCTTTCTTT.